The 5 T cell receptor beta chains below were found in one sample sequenced in a study of cytomegalovirus exposure and HLA in healthy donors. Measured with immunoSEQ multiplex PCR; TCRdb has only the in-frame clones, and not every one. The repertoire holds under 350,000 clones, approximately 86% seen once, with 1% in the top ten. Input material: PBMCs. The receptors come from a woman younger than 35 in good health and CMV-seronegative.

The chain has TRBV6-5 and TRBJ2-7, with TRBD2 matching 8 bases. The ends lost 6 bases at V and 3 bases at J; junction bases unmatched: 10. CDR1 is MNHEY, CDR2 SVGAGI, per germline. This CDR3 has 15 residues. This CDR3 reads CASSPATSAYYEQYF. CDR3 nucleotides: TGTGCCAGCAGCCCTGCGACTAGCGCGTACTACGAGCAGTACTTC.

The chain has TRBV10-1 and TRBJ2-5; D is uncertain. V shed 2 bases and J shed 2 bases, with 6 bases lying between them. Germline-derived CDR1 and CDR2 are WNHNN and SYGVQD (reference sequence). There are 13 residues in the CDR3. The CDR3 spells CASSEALQETQYF. The CDR3 DNA reads TGCGCCAGCAGTGAGGCACTTCAAGAGACCCAGTACTTC.

V and J are TRBV4-3 and TRBJ1-5; weak D call: TRBD1 (5 bases). The V gene lost 0 bases and the J gene lost 4 bases, with 13 bases spanning the gap. There are 16 residues in the CDR3. Germline CDR1 is LGHNA and CDR2 is YSLEER. The CDR3 sequence: CASSQELGGGNQPQHF. The CDR3 region has the DNA TGCGCCAGCAGCCAAGAACTCGGGGGGGGGAATCAGCCCCAGCATTTT.

The rearrangement uses TRBV29-1 and TRBJ2-3; 10 bases line up with TRBD1. The CDR3 is 17 amino acids. Losses at the gene ends were 4 bases for V and 2 bases for J; bases not matched to a gene: 12. Germline V CDR1 and CDR2: SQVTM, ANQGSEA. CDR3 amino acids: CSVVWTPGQGLTDTQYF. The CDR3 DNA is TGCAGCGTTGTATGGACCCCGGGACAGGGGCTCACAGATACGCAGTATTTT.

The genes are TRBV2 and TRBJ2-1; 7 bases agree with TRBD2. The J segment lost 4 bases and the V segment lost 8 bases, leaving 8 bases of the junction unmatched. Germline lookup yields CDR1 SNHLY and CDR2 FYNNEI. The CDR3 consists of 14 residues. The CDR3 DNA reads TGTGCCAGCCTCGCGGGAGTGGATTACAATGAGCAGTTCTTC. Translation: CASLAGVDYNEQFF.